This TCR beta chain derives from a study of CD8+CD57+ T cells in acquired aplastic anemia. Using genomic DNA as the template, TCR beta VDJ and CDR3 profiling was carried out. In TCRdb, the reads were re-called with MiXCR into one record per CDR3 protein. The table has a few hundred thousand distinct CDR3 sequences, 65% to 80% seen once. The sequencing input was sorted CD4+, CD8+, or CD8+CD57+ T cells (not recorded which) from PBMCs. The sequence derives from a human donor in good health, serving as a control.

CDR3 amino acids: CATSRGLADGLGNIQYF. As DNA, the CDR3 is TGTGCCACCAGCAGGGGACTAGCGGATGGGTTGGGTAACATTCAGTACTTC. This chain links TRBV15 with TRBJ2-4; TRBD2 matches at 11 bases. From germline, CDR1 is LNHNV and CDR2 YYDKDF (reference sequence). J gave up 7 bases and V 3 bases, and 11 bases lay outside the gene matches. CDR3 length: 17 amino acids.